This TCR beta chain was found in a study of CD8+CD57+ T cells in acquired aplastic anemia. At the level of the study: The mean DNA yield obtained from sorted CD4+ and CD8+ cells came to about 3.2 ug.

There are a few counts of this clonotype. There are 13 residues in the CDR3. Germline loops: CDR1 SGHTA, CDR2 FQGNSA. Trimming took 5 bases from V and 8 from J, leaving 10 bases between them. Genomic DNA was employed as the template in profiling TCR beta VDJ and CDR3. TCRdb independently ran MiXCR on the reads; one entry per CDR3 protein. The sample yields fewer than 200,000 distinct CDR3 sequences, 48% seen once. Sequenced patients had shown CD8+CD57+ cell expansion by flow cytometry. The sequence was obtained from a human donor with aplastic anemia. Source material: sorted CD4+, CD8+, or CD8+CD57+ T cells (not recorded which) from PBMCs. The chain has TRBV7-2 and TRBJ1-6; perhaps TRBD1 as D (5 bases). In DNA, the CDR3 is TGTGCCAGCAGCCTTCAGGGTGATTCACCCCTCCACTTT. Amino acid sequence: CASSLQGDSPLHF.